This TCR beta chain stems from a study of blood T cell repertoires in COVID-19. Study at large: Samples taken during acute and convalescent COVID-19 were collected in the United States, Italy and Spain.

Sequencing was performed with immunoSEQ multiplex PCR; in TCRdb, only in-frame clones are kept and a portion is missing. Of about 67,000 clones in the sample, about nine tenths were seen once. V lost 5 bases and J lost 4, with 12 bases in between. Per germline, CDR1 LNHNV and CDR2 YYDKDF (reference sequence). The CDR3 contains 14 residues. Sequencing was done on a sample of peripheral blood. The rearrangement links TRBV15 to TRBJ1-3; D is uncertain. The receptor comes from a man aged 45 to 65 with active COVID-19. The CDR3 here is CATSFGLTGNTIYF. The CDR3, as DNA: TGTGCCACCAGCTTCGGACTGACGGGAAACACCATATATTTT.